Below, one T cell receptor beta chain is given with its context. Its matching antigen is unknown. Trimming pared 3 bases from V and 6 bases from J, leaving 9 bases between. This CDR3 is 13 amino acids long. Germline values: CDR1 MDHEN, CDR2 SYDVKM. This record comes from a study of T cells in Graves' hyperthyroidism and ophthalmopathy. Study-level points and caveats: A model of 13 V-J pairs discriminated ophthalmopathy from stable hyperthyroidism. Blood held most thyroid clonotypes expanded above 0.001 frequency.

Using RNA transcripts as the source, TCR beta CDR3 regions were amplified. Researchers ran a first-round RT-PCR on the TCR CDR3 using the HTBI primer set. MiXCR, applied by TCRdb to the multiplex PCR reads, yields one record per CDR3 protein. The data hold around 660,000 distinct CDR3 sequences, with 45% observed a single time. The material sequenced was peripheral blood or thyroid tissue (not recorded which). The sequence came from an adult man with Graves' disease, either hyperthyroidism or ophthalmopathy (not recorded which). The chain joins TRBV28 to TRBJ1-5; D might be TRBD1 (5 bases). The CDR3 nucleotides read TGTGCCAGCAGTTTTCCCGGGGGTCAGCCCCAGCATTTT. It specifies CASSFPGGQPQHF.